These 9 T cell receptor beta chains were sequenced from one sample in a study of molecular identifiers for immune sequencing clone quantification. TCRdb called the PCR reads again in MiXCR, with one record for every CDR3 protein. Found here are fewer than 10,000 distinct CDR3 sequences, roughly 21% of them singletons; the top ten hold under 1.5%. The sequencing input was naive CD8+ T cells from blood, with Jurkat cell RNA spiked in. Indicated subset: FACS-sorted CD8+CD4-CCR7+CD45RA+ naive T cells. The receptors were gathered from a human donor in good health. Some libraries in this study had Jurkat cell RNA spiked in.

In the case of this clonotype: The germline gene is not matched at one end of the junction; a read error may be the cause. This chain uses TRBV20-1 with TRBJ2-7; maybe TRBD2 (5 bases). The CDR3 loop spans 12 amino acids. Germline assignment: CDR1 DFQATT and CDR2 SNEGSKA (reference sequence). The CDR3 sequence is CSAGLTTYGQYF. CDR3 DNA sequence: TGCAGTGCTGGACTGACTACGTACGGGCAGTACTTC.

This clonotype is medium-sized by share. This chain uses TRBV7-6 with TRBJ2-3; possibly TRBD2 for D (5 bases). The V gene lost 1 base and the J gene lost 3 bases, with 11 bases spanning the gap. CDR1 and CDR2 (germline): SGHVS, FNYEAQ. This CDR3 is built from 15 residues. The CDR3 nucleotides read TGTGCCAGCAGCTTAGGGTCCGGAGGTACAGATACGCAGTATTTT. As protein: CASSLGSGGTDTQYF.

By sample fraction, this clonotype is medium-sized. The DNA for the CDR3 is TGTGCCTGGATTTCGAAAGGGCTCGATTCACCCCTCCACTTT. Residues: CAWISKGLDSPLHF. The chain recombines TRBV30 with TRBJ1-6; D gene unclear. Germline CDR1 and CDR2: GTSNPN and SVGIG (reference sequence). CDR3 length equals 14 residues. Trimming removed 4 bases at V and 8 bases at J, with 15 bases between.

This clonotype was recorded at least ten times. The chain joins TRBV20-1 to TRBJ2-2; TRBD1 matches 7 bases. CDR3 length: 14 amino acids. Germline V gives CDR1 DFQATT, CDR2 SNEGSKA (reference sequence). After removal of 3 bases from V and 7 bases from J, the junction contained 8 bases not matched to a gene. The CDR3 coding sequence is TGCAGTGCTAGGCCGACAGGGCCGCACGGGGAGCTGTTTTTT. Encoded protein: CSARPTGPHGELFF.

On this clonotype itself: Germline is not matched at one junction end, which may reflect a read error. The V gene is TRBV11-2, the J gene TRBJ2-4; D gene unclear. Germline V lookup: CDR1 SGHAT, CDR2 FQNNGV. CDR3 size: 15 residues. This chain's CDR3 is CASSLGPNPLNIRYF. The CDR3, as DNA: TGTGCCAGCAGCTTAGGGCCCAATCCCCTAAACATTCGGTACTTC.

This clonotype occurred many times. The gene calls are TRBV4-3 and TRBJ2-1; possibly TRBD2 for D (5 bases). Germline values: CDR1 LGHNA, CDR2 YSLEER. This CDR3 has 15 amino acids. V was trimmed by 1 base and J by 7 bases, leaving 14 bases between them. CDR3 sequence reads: CASSQVRGSGNEQFF. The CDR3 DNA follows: TGCGCCAGCAGCCAAGTCCGAGGTTCGGGGAATGAGCAGTTCTTC.

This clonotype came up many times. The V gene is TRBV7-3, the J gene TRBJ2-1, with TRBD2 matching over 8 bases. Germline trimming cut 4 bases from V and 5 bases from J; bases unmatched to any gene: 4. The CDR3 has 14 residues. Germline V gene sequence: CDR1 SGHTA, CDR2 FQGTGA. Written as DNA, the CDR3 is TGTGCCAGCAGCTGGGGCGGGAGGCACAATGAGCAGTTCTTC. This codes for CASSWGGRHNEQFF.

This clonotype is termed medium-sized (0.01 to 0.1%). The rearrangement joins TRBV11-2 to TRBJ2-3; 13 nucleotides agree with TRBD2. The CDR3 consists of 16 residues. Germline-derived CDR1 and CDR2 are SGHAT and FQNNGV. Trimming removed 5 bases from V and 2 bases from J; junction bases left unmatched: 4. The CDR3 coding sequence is TGTGCCAGCAGCCCCGGGACTAGCGGGACCACAGATACGCAGTATTTT. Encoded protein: CASSPGTSGTTDTQYF.

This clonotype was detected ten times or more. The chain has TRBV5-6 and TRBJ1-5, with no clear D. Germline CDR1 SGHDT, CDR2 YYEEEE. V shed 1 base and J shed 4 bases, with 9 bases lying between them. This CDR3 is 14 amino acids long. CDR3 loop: CASSLYIGNQPQHF. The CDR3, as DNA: TGTGCCAGCAGCTTGTATATCGGGAATCAGCCCCAGCATTTT.